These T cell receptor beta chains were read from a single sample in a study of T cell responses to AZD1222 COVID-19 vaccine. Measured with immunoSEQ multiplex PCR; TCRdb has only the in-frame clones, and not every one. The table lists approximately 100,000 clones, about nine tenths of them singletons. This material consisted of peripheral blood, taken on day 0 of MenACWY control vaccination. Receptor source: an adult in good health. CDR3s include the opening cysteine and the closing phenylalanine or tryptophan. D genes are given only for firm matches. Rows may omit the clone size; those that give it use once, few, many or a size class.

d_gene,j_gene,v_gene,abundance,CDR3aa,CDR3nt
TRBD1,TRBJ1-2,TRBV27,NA,CASRTTGTYGYTF,TGTGCCAGCAGGACGACAGGGACCTATGGCTACACCTTC
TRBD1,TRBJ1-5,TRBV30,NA,CAWSGGTGNQPQHF,TGTGCCTGGAGTGGAGGGACAGGTAATCAGCCCCAGCATTTT
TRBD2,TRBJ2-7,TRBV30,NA,CAWALAGATYEQYF,TGTGCCTGGGCACTAGCGGGGGCTACCTACGAGCAGTACTTC
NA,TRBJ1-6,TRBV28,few,CASSSTVSPLHF,TGTGCCAGCAGTTCGACAGTCTCACCCCTCCACTTT
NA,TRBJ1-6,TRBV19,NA,CASTLGRAGNSPLHF,TGTGCCAGTACCCTCGGGAGGGCGGGTAATTCACCCCTCCACTTT
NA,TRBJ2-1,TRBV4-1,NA,CASSPKTGLEDNEQFF,TGCGCCAGCAGCCCTAAGACGGGGTTGGAAGACAATGAGCAGTTCTTC
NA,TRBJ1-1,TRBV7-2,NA,CASSLAKTANTEAFF,TGTGCCAGCAGCTTAGCTAAGACAGCGAACACTGAAGCTTTCTTT
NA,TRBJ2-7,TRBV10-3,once,CAITSSPSVEGSYEQYF,TGTGCCATCACTTCCTCCCCTTCGGTGGAGGGGTCCTACGAGCAGTACTTC
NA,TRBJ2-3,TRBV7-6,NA,CASSSPMDTQYF,TGTGCCAGCAGCTCCCCCATGGATACGCAGTATTTT
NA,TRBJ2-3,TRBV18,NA,CASSPISTDTQYF,TGTGCCAGCTCACCAATAAGCACAGATACGCAGTATTTT
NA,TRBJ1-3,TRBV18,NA,CASSPTRGTRSGNTIYF,TGTGCCAGCTCACCCACTCGTGGGACACGCTCTGGAAACACCATATATTTT
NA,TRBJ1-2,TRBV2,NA,CASSLGDIGYGYTF,TGTGCCAGCAGCTTAGGGGACATTGGGTATGGCTACACCTTC
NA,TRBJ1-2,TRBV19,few,CASSYDFNYGYTF,TGTGCCAGTAGTTACGACTTTAACTATGGCTACACCTTC
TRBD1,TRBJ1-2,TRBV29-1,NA,CSVGEPGQIYGYTF,TGCAGCGTTGGAGAACCGGGACAGATTTATGGCTACACCTTC
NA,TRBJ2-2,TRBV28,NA,CASSLWTDGAGELFF,TGTGCCAGCAGTTTATGGACGGATGGCGCCGGGGAGCTGTTTTTT
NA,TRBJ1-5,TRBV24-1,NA,CATSDLDTIVNQPQHF,TGTGCCACCAGTGACCTTGATACAATCGTCAATCAGCCCCAGCATTTT
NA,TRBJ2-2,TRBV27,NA,CASSWAQGNTGELFF,TGTGCCAGCAGTTGGGCACAGGGAAACACCGGGGAGCTGTTTTTT
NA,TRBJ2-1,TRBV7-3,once,CASSSYAGDEQFF,TGTGCCAGCAGCTCCTACGCTGGGGATGAGCAGTTCTTC
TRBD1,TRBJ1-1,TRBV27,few,CASNRQGPNTEAFF,TGTGCCAGCAACCGACAGGGACCGAACACTGAAGCTTTCTTT
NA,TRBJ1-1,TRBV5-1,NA,CASSSEGRMAHPSPFF,TGCGCCAGCAGCTCGGAGGGACGGATGGCCCACCCGTCGCCTTTCTTT
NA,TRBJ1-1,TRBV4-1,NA,CASSQDRASEAFF,TGCGCCAGCAGCCAAGATAGGGCGAGTGAAGCTTTCTTT
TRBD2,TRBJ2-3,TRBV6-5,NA,CASSTSGGPDTQYF,TGTGCCAGCAGCACTAGCGGGGGGCCAGATACGCAGTATTTT
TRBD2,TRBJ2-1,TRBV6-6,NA,CASSITGGLSYNEQFF,TGTGCCAGCAGTATCACGGGGGGACTTTCCTACAATGAGCAGTTCTTC
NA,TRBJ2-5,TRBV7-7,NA,CASSKGGGSQETQYF,TGTGCCAGCAGCAAAGGCGGGGGCTCCCAAGAGACCCAGTACTTC
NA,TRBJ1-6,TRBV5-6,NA,CASSHGGASYNSPLHF,TGTGCCAGCAGCCATGGGGGGGCATCCTATAATTCACCCCTCCACTTT
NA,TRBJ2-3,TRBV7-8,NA,CASSSGKSNTQYF,TGTGCCAGCAGCTCCGGAAAATCCAATACGCAGTATTTT
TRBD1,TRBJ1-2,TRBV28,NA,CASSLGTGGDYTF,TGTGCCAGCAGTTTAGGGACAGGGGGTGACTACACCTTC
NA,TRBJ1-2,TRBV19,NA,CASMGEGPLYGYTF,TGTGCCAGTATGGGTGAGGGGCCCCTCTATGGCTACACCTTC
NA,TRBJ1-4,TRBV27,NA,CASSLSTGRVEKLFF,TGTGCCAGCAGTTTATCGACGGGCAGGGTGGAAAAACTGTTTTTT
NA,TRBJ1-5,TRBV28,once,CATSLSAALRPQHF,TGTGCCACCTCGTTATCAGCCGCTCTACGGCCCCAGCATTTT
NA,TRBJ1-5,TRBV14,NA,CASSQRGQPQHF,TGTGCCAGCAGCCAAAGAGGCCAGCCCCAGCATTTT
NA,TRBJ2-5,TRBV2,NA,CASRVTGIGETQYF,TGTGCCAGCAGAGTCACAGGGATTGGGGAGACCCAGTACTTC
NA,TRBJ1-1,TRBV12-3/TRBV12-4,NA,CASSLGRGAFF,TGTGCCAGCAGTTTAGGGAGGGGAGCTTTCTTT
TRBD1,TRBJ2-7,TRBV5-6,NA,CASSFSRSTGAYEQYF,TGTGCCAGCAGCTTCTCTCGGTCGACAGGGGCCTACGAGCAGTACTTC
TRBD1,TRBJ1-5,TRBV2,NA,CASSDRGVGQPQHF,TGTGCCAGCAGTGACAGGGGGGTCGGACAGCCCCAGCATTTT
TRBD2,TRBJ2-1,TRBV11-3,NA,CASSWLAGGYNEQFF,TGTGCCAGCAGCTGGTTAGCGGGGGGGTACAATGAGCAGTTCTTC